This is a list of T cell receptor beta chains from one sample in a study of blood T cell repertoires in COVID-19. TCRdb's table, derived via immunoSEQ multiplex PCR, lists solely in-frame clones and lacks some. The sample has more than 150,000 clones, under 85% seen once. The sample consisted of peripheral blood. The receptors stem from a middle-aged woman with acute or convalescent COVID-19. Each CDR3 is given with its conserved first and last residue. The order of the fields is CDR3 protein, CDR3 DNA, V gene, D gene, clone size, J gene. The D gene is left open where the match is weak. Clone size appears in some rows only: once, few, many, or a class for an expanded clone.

CDR3aa: CASSLYGGTSSYEQYF; CDR3nt: TGTGCCAGCAGCTTATACGGGGGAACTAGCTCCTACGAGCAGTACTTC; v_gene: TRBV7-8; d_gene: -; abundance: -; j_gene: TRBJ2-7
CDR3aa: CASKEPGQELYGYTF; CDR3nt: TGTGCCAGCAAAGAACCGGGACAGGAACTCTATGGCTACACCTTC; v_gene: TRBV28; d_gene: TRBD1; abundance: -; j_gene: TRBJ1-2
CDR3aa: CASSLSPGQGVVEQFF; CDR3nt: TGTGCCAGCAGCTTATCACCGGGACAGGGAGTCGTTGAGCAGTTCTTC; v_gene: TRBV7-9; d_gene: TRBD1; abundance: -; j_gene: TRBJ2-1
CDR3aa: CASSLSGTDEKLFF; CDR3nt: TGTGCCAGCAGCCTGAGCGGGACGGATGAAAAACTGTTTTTT; v_gene: TRBV3-1/TRBV3-2; d_gene: -; abundance: once; j_gene: TRBJ1-4
CDR3aa: CASSQGQPATNEKLFF; CDR3nt: TGTGCCAGCAGCCAGGGACAGCCGGCAACTAATGAAAAACTGTTTTTT; v_gene: TRBV7-8; d_gene: TRBD1; abundance: few; j_gene: TRBJ1-4
CDR3aa: CASSRRLASHYEQYF; CDR3nt: TGTGCCAGCAGCCGGAGACTAGCGTCTCACTACGAGCAGTACTTC; v_gene: TRBV3-1/TRBV3-2; d_gene: TRBD2; abundance: -; j_gene: TRBJ2-7
CDR3aa: CASSQDSRNTEAFF; CDR3nt: TGCGCCAGCAGCCAGGACTCACGGAACACTGAAGCTTTCTTT; v_gene: TRBV4-1; d_gene: -; abundance: -; j_gene: TRBJ1-1
CDR3aa: CASSQVNGGNSYEQYF; CDR3nt: TGTGCCAGCAGCCAAGTGAACGGGGGAAACTCCTACGAGCAGTACTTC; v_gene: TRBV4-2; d_gene: -; abundance: -; j_gene: TRBJ2-7
CDR3aa: CASSQEATVFGNTIYF; CDR3nt: TGCGCCAGCAGCCAAGAGGCTACAGTCTTTGGAAACACCATATATTTT; v_gene: TRBV4-1; d_gene: -; abundance: -; j_gene: TRBJ1-3
CDR3aa: CASSQDLGTSSQGQFF; CDR3nt: TGTGCCAGCAGCCAAGATCTCGGGACTAGCAGCCAGGGGCAGTTCTTC; v_gene: TRBV3-1/TRBV3-2; d_gene: TRBD2; abundance: -; j_gene: TRBJ2-1
CDR3aa: CASSTSTSRGELFF; CDR3nt: TGTGCCAGCAGCACATCAACTAGCCGAGGGGAGCTGTTTTTT; v_gene: TRBV4-2; d_gene: -; abundance: -; j_gene: TRBJ2-2
CDR3aa: CASLRDRDTEAFF; CDR3nt: TGTGCCAGCCTTCGGGACAGGGACACTGAAGCTTTCTTT; v_gene: TRBV2; d_gene: TRBD1; abundance: few; j_gene: TRBJ1-1
CDR3aa: CASWGRIQETQYF; CDR3nt: TGTGCCAGCTGGGGCCGAATTCAAGAGACCCAGTACTTC; v_gene: TRBV27; d_gene: -; abundance: -; j_gene: TRBJ2-5
CDR3aa: CASSPTGSSGNTIYF; CDR3nt: TGCGCCAGCAGCCCCACCGGGAGCTCTGGAAACACCATATATTTT; v_gene: TRBV5-1; d_gene: -; abundance: -; j_gene: TRBJ1-3
CDR3aa: CASSLDGTTGNTIYF; CDR3nt: TGTGCCAGCAGCTTAGATGGGACAACTGGAAACACCATATATTTT; v_gene: TRBV11-3; d_gene: -; abundance: -; j_gene: TRBJ1-3
CDR3aa: CASSLGTVEETQYF; CDR3nt: TGTGCCAGCAGCTTAGGGACAGTAGAAGAGACCCAGTACTTC; v_gene: TRBV11-2; d_gene: -; abundance: -; j_gene: TRBJ2-5
CDR3aa: CASRGTPAAYEQYF; CDR3nt: TGTGCCAGCAGGGGGACTCCCGCCGCCTACGAGCAGTACTTC; v_gene: TRBV27; d_gene: -; abundance: -; j_gene: TRBJ2-7
CDR3aa: CASSFPNSPLHF; CDR3nt: TGTGCCAGCAGTTTCCCGAATTCACCCCTCCACTTT; v_gene: TRBV12-3/TRBV12-4; d_gene: -; abundance: once; j_gene: TRBJ1-6
CDR3aa: CASSFDSTGETQYF; CDR3nt: TGCGCCAGCAGCTTCGACAGCACCGGCGAGACCCAGTACTTC; v_gene: TRBV5-1; d_gene: -; abundance: -; j_gene: TRBJ2-5
CDR3aa: CASSSGRATNEKLFF; CDR3nt: TGTGCCAGCAGCTCGGGAAGGGCAACTAATGAAAAACTGTTTTTT; v_gene: TRBV7-2; d_gene: -; abundance: -; j_gene: TRBJ1-4
CDR3aa: CASRETSGGNYNEQFF; CDR3nt: TGTGCCAGCAGGGAGACTAGCGGGGGGAACTACAATGAGCAGTTCTTC; v_gene: TRBV28; d_gene: TRBD2; abundance: -; j_gene: TRBJ2-1
CDR3aa: CASSQTGGSGYTF; CDR3nt: TGTGCCAGCAGCCAAACAGGGGGCAGCGGCTACACCTTC; v_gene: TRBV7-9; d_gene: TRBD1; abundance: -; j_gene: TRBJ1-2
CDR3aa: CASSTFWGGSYEQYF; CDR3nt: TGTGCCAGCAGTACCTTTTGGGGGGGCTCCTACGAGCAGTACTTC; v_gene: TRBV28; d_gene: TRBD2; abundance: few; j_gene: TRBJ2-7
CDR3aa: CASSPRTFSGANVLTF; CDR3nt: TGTGCCAGCAGTCCGCGGACATTTTCCGGGGCCAACGTCCTGACTTTC; v_gene: TRBV28; d_gene: -; abundance: -; j_gene: TRBJ2-6
CDR3aa: CASSSDRRINSPLHF; CDR3nt: TGCGCCAGCAGCTCCGACAGACGAATTAATTCACCCCTCCACTTT; v_gene: TRBV5-1; d_gene: -; abundance: -; j_gene: TRBJ1-6
CDR3aa: CASSAGVANIYEQYF; CDR3nt: TGTGCCAGCAGCGCCGGAGTAGCGAATATCTACGAGCAGTACTTC; v_gene: TRBV7-8; d_gene: -; abundance: -; j_gene: TRBJ2-7
CDR3aa: CASSIDGQSGELFF; CDR3nt: TGTGCCAGTAGTATAGACGGACAGTCCGGGGAGCTGTTTTTT; v_gene: TRBV19; d_gene: -; abundance: -; j_gene: TRBJ2-2
CDR3aa: CASSQPTGNTGELFF; CDR3nt: TGTGCCAGCAGCCAACCGACAGGGAACACCGGGGAGCTGTTTTTT; v_gene: TRBV7-9; d_gene: -; abundance: -; j_gene: TRBJ2-2
CDR3aa: CASSLRSNTEAFF; CDR3nt: TGTGCCAGCAGTTTGAGATCGAACACTGAAGCTTTCTTT; v_gene: TRBV27; d_gene: -; abundance: once; j_gene: TRBJ1-1
CDR3aa: CASSQSLIAGVTQETQYF; CDR3nt: TGCGCCAGCAGCCAATCCCTTATAGCGGGAGTTACTCAAGAGACCCAGTACTTC; v_gene: TRBV5-1; d_gene: TRBD2; abundance: -; j_gene: TRBJ2-5
CDR3aa: CATSRPRGGRGNEQFF; CDR3nt: TGTGCCACCAGCAGACCCCGTGGGGGGAGGGGCAATGAGCAGTTCTTC; v_gene: TRBV15; d_gene: TRBD2; abundance: few; j_gene: TRBJ2-1
CDR3aa: CATGQYSNQPQHF; CDR3nt: TGTGCCACCGGCCAGTATAGCAATCAGCCCCAGCATTTT; v_gene: TRBV15; d_gene: -; abundance: -; j_gene: TRBJ1-5
CDR3aa: CASSPGRKLFF; CDR3nt: TGTGCCAGCAGCCCCGGGAGGAAACTGTTTTTT; v_gene: TRBV3-1/TRBV3-2; d_gene: -; abundance: once; j_gene: TRBJ1-4
CDR3aa: CASSLLWQGNTGELFF; CDR3nt: TGTGCCAGCAGTTTACTCTGGCAGGGGAACACCGGGGAGCTGTTTTTT; v_gene: TRBV27; d_gene: -; abundance: -; j_gene: TRBJ2-2
CDR3aa: CASSPTGGQDNEQFF; CDR3nt: TGTGCCAGCAGCCCCACGGGGGGGCAGGACAATGAGCAGTTCTTC; v_gene: TRBV7-3; d_gene: TRBD2; abundance: once; j_gene: TRBJ2-1
CDR3aa: CAWTVPGGGAVDTQYF; CDR3nt: TGTGCCTGGACCGTACCTGGCGGGGGGGCCGTAGATACGCAGTATTTT; v_gene: TRBV30; d_gene: TRBD2; abundance: -; j_gene: TRBJ2-3
CDR3aa: CASSYAGGSPVGYTF; CDR3nt: TGTGCCAGCAGCTATGCGGGGGGCTCCCCCGTTGGCTACACCTTC; v_gene: TRBV6-5; d_gene: -; abundance: few; j_gene: TRBJ1-2
CDR3aa: CASSEFGLAAIKDTQYF; CDR3nt: TGTGCCAGCAGTGAATTTGGACTAGCCGCTATAAAGGATACGCAGTATTTT; v_gene: TRBV25-1; d_gene: TRBD2; abundance: -; j_gene: TRBJ2-3
CDR3aa: CASSEQGQGTFYEQYF; CDR3nt: TGTGCCAGCAGCGAGCAGGGACAGGGGACTTTCTACGAGCAGTACTTC; v_gene: TRBV7-9; d_gene: TRBD1; abundance: -; j_gene: TRBJ2-7
CDR3aa: CASSFVGTSGSYEQYF; CDR3nt: TGTGCCAGCAGCTTTGTTGGGACTAGCGGGAGTTACGAGCAGTACTTC; v_gene: TRBV7-2; d_gene: TRBD2; abundance: -; j_gene: TRBJ2-7
CDR3aa: CASSPGGGSYNEQFF; CDR3nt: TGTGCCAGCTCACCAGGCGGGGGGTCCTACAATGAGCAGTTCTTC; v_gene: TRBV18; d_gene: TRBD2; abundance: -; j_gene: TRBJ2-1
CDR3aa: CASTFPGQGAYEQYF; CDR3nt: TGTGCCAGCACCTTCCCGGGACAGGGCGCGTACGAGCAGTACTTC; v_gene: TRBV27; d_gene: TRBD1; abundance: -; j_gene: TRBJ2-7
CDR3aa: CASSPPGAMLTEAFF; CDR3nt: TGTGCCAGCTCACCACCGGGGGCGATGCTCACTGAAGCTTTCTTT; v_gene: TRBV18; d_gene: -; abundance: -; j_gene: TRBJ1-1
CDR3aa: CASGGGRHSPLHF; CDR3nt: TGTGCCTCGGGGGGGGGCAGGCATTCACCCCTCCACTTT; v_gene: TRBV28; d_gene: -; abundance: -; j_gene: TRBJ1-6
CDR3aa: CASSQQYRGPYEQYF; CDR3nt: TGTGCCAGCAGTCAACAGTACAGGGGGCCCTACGAGCAGTACTTC; v_gene: TRBV28; d_gene: TRBD1; abundance: -; j_gene: TRBJ2-7
CDR3aa: CASSEARRGEKLFF; CDR3nt: TGTGCCAGCAGTGAGGCCCGACGGGGGGAAAAACTGTTTTTT; v_gene: TRBV6-4; d_gene: -; abundance: few; j_gene: TRBJ1-4
CDR3aa: CASSQSVGWDTGELFF; CDR3nt: TGTGCCAGCAGCCAAAGCGTCGGTTGGGACACCGGGGAGCTGTTTTTT; v_gene: TRBV3-1/TRBV3-2; d_gene: -; abundance: -; j_gene: TRBJ2-2
CDR3aa: CASSLLRGDTEAFF; CDR3nt: TGTGCCAGCTCACTGCTACGTGGAGACACTGAAGCTTTCTTT; v_gene: TRBV18; d_gene: -; abundance: -; j_gene: TRBJ1-1
CDR3aa: CASVAPGGDEQFF; CDR3nt: TGTGCCAGCGTGGCTCCAGGAGGTGATGAGCAGTTCTTC; v_gene: TRBV6-5; d_gene: -; abundance: -; j_gene: TRBJ2-1
CDR3aa: CASKAGSGNSYEQYF; CDR3nt: TGCGCCAGCAAGGCTGGTAGCGGGAATTCCTACGAGCAGTACTTC; v_gene: TRBV4-1; d_gene: TRBD2; abundance: -; j_gene: TRBJ2-7
CDR3aa: CASSLAAGNSEQYF; CDR3nt: TGCGCCAGCAGCTTGGCGGCAGGGAACAGCGAGCAGTACTTC; v_gene: TRBV5-1; d_gene: -; abundance: -; j_gene: TRBJ2-7
CDR3aa: CASSERGGPSSDTQYF; CDR3nt: TGTGCCAGCAGTGAAAGGGGAGGCCCCTCCTCAGATACGCAGTATTTT; v_gene: TRBV6-1; d_gene: -; abundance: -; j_gene: TRBJ2-3
CDR3aa: CASSIEDREDPGRETQYF; CDR3nt: TGTGCCAGTAGTATAGAGGACAGGGAGGACCCCGGCCGGGAGACCCAGTACTTC; v_gene: TRBV19; d_gene: TRBD1; abundance: -; j_gene: TRBJ2-5
CDR3aa: CASRLVKDRGFQPQHF; CDR3nt: TGTGCAAGTCGCTTAGTTAAGGACAGGGGTTTTCAGCCCCAGCATTTT; v_gene: TRBV12-2; d_gene: -; abundance: -; j_gene: TRBJ1-5
CDR3aa: CASSPYRRSNYGYTF; CDR3nt: TGTGCCAGCAGCCCCTACCGGCGGTCAAACTATGGCTACACCTTC; v_gene: TRBV11-2; d_gene: -; abundance: once; j_gene: TRBJ1-2
CDR3aa: CASSYSWRTGSYGYTF; CDR3nt: TGTGCCAGCAGTTACTCTTGGCGGACAGGTTCCTATGGCTACACCTTC; v_gene: TRBV6-5; d_gene: TRBD1; abundance: -; j_gene: TRBJ1-2
CDR3aa: CASSADRGYEQYF; CDR3nt: TGTGCCAGCAGCGCGGACAGGGGATACGAGCAGTACTTC; v_gene: TRBV13; d_gene: TRBD1; abundance: -; j_gene: TRBJ2-7
CDR3aa: CASSWGGRTDTQYF; CDR3nt: TGCGCCAGCAGCTGGGGCGGGAGGACAGATACGCAGTATTTT; v_gene: TRBV5-1; d_gene: TRBD2; abundance: -; j_gene: TRBJ2-3
CDR3aa: CASSPGNSGTSKTQYF; CDR3nt: TGTGCCAGTAGCCCCGGGAACAGCGGGACATCGAAGACCCAGTACTTC; v_gene: TRBV19; d_gene: -; abundance: -; j_gene: TRBJ2-5